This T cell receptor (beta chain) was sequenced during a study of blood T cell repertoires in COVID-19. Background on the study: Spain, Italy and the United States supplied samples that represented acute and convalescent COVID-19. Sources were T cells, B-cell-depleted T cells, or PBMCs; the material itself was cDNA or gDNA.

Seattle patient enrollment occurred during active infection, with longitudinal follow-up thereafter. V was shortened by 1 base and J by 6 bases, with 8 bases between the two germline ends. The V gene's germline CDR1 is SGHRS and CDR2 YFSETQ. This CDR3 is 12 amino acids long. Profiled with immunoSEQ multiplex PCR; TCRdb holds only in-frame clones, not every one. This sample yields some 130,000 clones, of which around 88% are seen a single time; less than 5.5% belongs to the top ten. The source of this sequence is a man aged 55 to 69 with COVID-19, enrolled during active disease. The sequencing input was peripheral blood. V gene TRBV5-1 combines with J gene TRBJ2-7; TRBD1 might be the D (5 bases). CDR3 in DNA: TGCGCCAGCAGCTTGACAGGCGTCGAGCAGTACTTC. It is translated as CASSLTGVEQYF.